A selection of T cell receptor beta chains follows, all from one sample in a study of OX40 agonist ivuxolimab in advanced cancers. TCRdb's copy holds only in-frame clones and misses some; the assay was immunoSEQ multiplex PCR. There are 58,000 or so clones in the sample; roughly four fifths occur only once, and about 4.3% lies in the top ten. This specimen was CD4+ or CD8+ T cells sorted from blood, taken in a trial of the OX40 agonist ivuxolimab. All receptors come from an adult with an advanced solid tumor such as melanoma, head and neck, liver or kidney cancer. Both conserved end residues are part of each CDR3. The order of the fields is D gene, V gene, J gene, clone size, CDR3 protein, CDR3 DNA. D genes are given only for firm matches. Clone size appears in some rows only: once, few, many, or a class for an expanded clone.

d_call: NA
v_call: TRBV9
j_call: TRBJ1-1
clone_size: NA
cdr3_aa: CASSASGTQNTEAFF
cdr3_nt: TGTGCCAGCAGCGCCTCCGGGACACAGAACACTGAAGCTTTCTTT

d_call: NA
v_call: TRBV19
j_call: TRBJ2-7
clone_size: NA
cdr3_aa: CASSYRGLPYEQYF
cdr3_nt: TGTGCCAGTAGCTACAGGGGACTTCCCTACGAGCAGTACTTC

d_call: NA
v_call: TRBV5-4
j_call: TRBJ2-7
clone_size: once
cdr3_aa: CASSGSSDSYEQYF
cdr3_nt: TGTGCCAGCAGCGGGTCCTCGGATTCCTACGAGCAGTACTTC

d_call: NA
v_call: TRBV5-1
j_call: TRBJ1-3
clone_size: once
cdr3_aa: CASSSGAVSSGNTIYF
cdr3_nt: TGCGCCAGCAGCTCCGGGGCAGTAAGCTCTGGAAACACCATATATTTT

d_call: NA
v_call: TRBV5-5
j_call: TRBJ1-5
clone_size: NA
cdr3_aa: CASSSGAGVGNQPQHF
cdr3_nt: TGTGCCAGCAGCTCGGGGGCAGGGGTGGGGAATCAGCCCCAGCATTTT

d_call: TRBD1
v_call: TRBV4-1
j_call: TRBJ1-5
clone_size: NA
cdr3_aa: CASSSGTGGMVGQPQHF
cdr3_nt: TGCGCCAGCAGTTCCGGGACAGGGGGAATGGTTGGTCAGCCCCAGCATTTT

d_call: NA
v_call: TRBV27
j_call: TRBJ2-3
clone_size: NA
cdr3_aa: CASSGPSGYLYTDTQYF
cdr3_nt: TGTGCCAGCAGTGGCCCCTCGGGATACCTTTACACAGATACGCAGTATTTT

d_call: TRBD2
v_call: TRBV27
j_call: TRBJ2-1
clone_size: NA
cdr3_aa: CASSLMLAGGPHEQFF
cdr3_nt: TGTGCCAGCAGTTTAATGCTAGCGGGAGGCCCCCATGAGCAGTTCTTC

d_call: NA
v_call: TRBV28
j_call: TRBJ1-6
clone_size: NA
cdr3_aa: CASSSRGASPLHF
cdr3_nt: TGTGCCAGCAGTTCGCGGGGGGCCTCGCCCCTCCACTTT

d_call: NA
v_call: TRBV2
j_call: TRBJ2-5
clone_size: NA
cdr3_aa: CASSGQELGIGETQYF
cdr3_nt: TGTGCCAGCAGTGGGCAGGAACTAGGTATAGGGGAGACCCAGTACTTC

d_call: NA
v_call: TRBV5-5
j_call: TRBJ1-4
clone_size: NA
cdr3_aa: CASSFQGLTNEKLFF
cdr3_nt: TGTGCCAGCAGCTTTCAGGGGCTGACTAATGAAAAACTGTTTTTT

d_call: TRBD2
v_call: TRBV18
j_call: TRBJ2-5
clone_size: NA
cdr3_aa: CASSPWTSGTQETQYF
cdr3_nt: TGTGCCAGCTCACCATGGACTAGCGGGACCCAAGAGACCCAGTACTTC

d_call: TRBD2
v_call: TRBV9
j_call: TRBJ2-3
clone_size: NA
cdr3_aa: CASSGGSGTPTDTQYF
cdr3_nt: TGTGCCAGCAGCGGCGGTAGCGGGACACCCACAGATACGCAGTATTTT

d_call: NA
v_call: TRBV6-6
j_call: TRBJ2-7
clone_size: NA
cdr3_aa: CASSQLHEQYF
cdr3_nt: TGTGCCAGCAGTCAACTTCACGAGCAGTACTTC

d_call: TRBD1
v_call: TRBV13
j_call: TRBJ1-1
clone_size: NA
cdr3_aa: CASSPRFRGLGTEAFF
cdr3_nt: TGTGCCAGCAGCCCCCGTTTCAGGGGGCTGGGAACTGAAGCTTTCTTT

d_call: TRBD2
v_call: TRBV27
j_call: TRBJ2-3
clone_size: NA
cdr3_aa: CASSLPSGGANTQYF
cdr3_nt: TGTGCCAGCAGTTTACCCAGCGGGGGGGCAAATACGCAGTATTTT

d_call: NA
v_call: TRBV4-1
j_call: TRBJ1-6
clone_size: NA
cdr3_aa: CASSQTPLQGGNSPLHF
cdr3_nt: TGCGCCAGCAGCCAAACCCCCCTCCAGGGAGGGAATTCACCCCTCCACTTT

d_call: NA
v_call: TRBV19
j_call: TRBJ1-5
clone_size: NA
cdr3_aa: CARNAVYSNQPQHF
cdr3_nt: TGTGCCAGGAATGCAGTGTATAGCAATCAGCCCCAGCATTTT

d_call: NA
v_call: TRBV15
j_call: TRBJ2-2
clone_size: NA
cdr3_aa: CATSRVPTWNTGELFF
cdr3_nt: TGTGCCACCAGCAGAGTCCCTACGTGGAACACCGGGGAGCTGTTTTTT

d_call: NA
v_call: TRBV28
j_call: TRBJ2-1
clone_size: NA
cdr3_aa: CASSLFPHGEQFF
cdr3_nt: TGTGCCAGCAGTTTATTCCCTCATGGAGAGCAGTTCTTC

d_call: NA
v_call: TRBV30
j_call: TRBJ2-3
clone_size: NA
cdr3_aa: CAWSGRTASTDTQYF
cdr3_nt: TGTGCCTGGAGTGGTCGGACAGCTAGCACAGATACGCAGTATTTT

d_call: NA
v_call: TRBV19
j_call: TRBJ1-4
clone_size: once
cdr3_aa: CASSNQRNEKLFF
cdr3_nt: TGTGCCAGTAGTAACCAAAGGAATGAAAAACTGTTTTTT

d_call: TRBD2
v_call: TRBV18
j_call: TRBJ2-5
clone_size: NA
cdr3_aa: CASSQGTIPLETQYF
cdr3_nt: TGTGCCAGCTCACAAGGGACTATCCCGCTGGAGACCCAGTACTTC

d_call: NA
v_call: TRBV10-3
j_call: TRBJ1-5
clone_size: NA
cdr3_aa: CAISESQGAQPQHF
cdr3_nt: TGTGCCATCAGTGAGTCTCAGGGAGCGCAGCCCCAGCATTTT

d_call: TRBD1
v_call: TRBV19
j_call: TRBJ2-3
clone_size: NA
cdr3_aa: CASSNRDRVTDTQYF
cdr3_nt: TGTGCCAGTAGTAACCGGGACAGAGTCACAGATACGCAGTATTTT

d_call: NA
v_call: TRBV9
j_call: TRBJ1-1
clone_size: NA
cdr3_aa: CASSGNKNTEAFF
cdr3_nt: TGTGCCAGCAGCGGCAACAAGAACACTGAAGCTTTCTTT